This TCR beta chain was retrieved from a study of T cells in Graves' hyperthyroidism and ophthalmopathy. The CDR3 covers 15 residues. Trimming pared 1 base from V and 0 bases from J, leaving 10 bases between. Per the germline V gene, CDR1 is MNHEY and CDR2 is SMNVEV (reference sequence). Patients aged 18 to 65 had newly diagnosed hyperthyroidism lasting under 2 months. Approximately 9.3 ml of fresh peripheral blood supplied the PBMCs. Researchers amplified the TCR beta CDR3 regions from RNA transcripts. First-round RT-PCR of the TCR CDR3 relied on the HTBI primer set. TCRdb re-called the multiplex PCR reads through MiXCR, storing one row per CDR3 protein. This table holds 350,000 to 400,000 distinct CDR3 sequences, under 15% found once. Study-wide results and caveats: Ophthalmopathy cases were set apart from stable hyperthyroidism by a 13 V-J model. Most clonotypes expanded in thyroid above 0.001 were likewise present in blood.

This clonotype has just a few counts. Its specificity is not known. This TCR was sampled from a woman aged 25-40 years with Graves' hyperthyroidism. V and J are TRBV27 and TRBJ2-7; weak D call: TRBD1 (6 bases). The specimen was blood. The CDR3 nucleotides are TGTGCCAGCAGTTTATTGACAGGCTACTCCTACGAGCAGTACTTC. This codes for CASSLLTGYSYEQYF.